Listed below are T cell receptor beta chains from one sample, sequenced in a study of identical twins. TCRdb reanalysed the 5' RACE reads using MiXCR and keeps one entry per CDR3 protein. The data show roughly 250,000 distinct CDR3 sequences, with roughly an eighth seen just once and 8.8% held by the top ten. Source material: memory (CD45RO+) T cells sorted from blood. Receptors originate from a young woman in good health. Both conserved end residues are part of each CDR3. A D gene is named only where the DNA matches it firmly. Part of the rows lack a size; the others show once, few, many or a class for expanded clones.

D,V,J,size,DNA,CDR3
-,TRBV6-5,TRBJ1-1,few,TGTGCCAGCAGTTATGGGGGGGGGAACACTGAAGCTTTCTTT,CASSYGGGNTEAFF
-,TRBV20-1,TRBJ2-7,-,TGCTCGGCCGGAGGCGACCTTGAGGCAAGGTGGGCCTACGAGCAGTACTTC,CSAGGDLEARWAYEQYF
TRBD1,TRBV6-1,TRBJ1-2,few,TGTGCCACCGGTAGCGGACAGGGGAGGAACTATGGCTACACCTTC,CATGSGQGRNYGYTF
-,TRBV5-1,TRBJ2-3,few,TGCGCCAGCAGCTTGCCCTTTGCCAACACAGATACGCAGTATTTT,CASSLPFANTDTQYF
-,TRBV2,TRBJ2-3,few,TGTGCCAGCGGAAGAAATCCTGGGGATACGCAGTATTTT,CASGRNPGDTQYF
-,TRBV7-9,TRBJ2-7,few,TGTGCCAGCAGCCAAATAGGCTCCTACGAGCAGTACTTC,CASSQIGSYEQYF
-,TRBV5-1,TRBJ1-1,-,TGCGCCAGCAGCCCTTGGGACGAGGACACTGAAGCTTTCTTT,CASSPWDEDTEAFF
TRBD1,TRBV20-1,TRBJ1-4,many,TGCAGTGCTAACCCCTTACAGGGGTCGACTAATGAAAAACTGTTTTTT,CSANPLQGSTNEKLFF
-,TRBV12-3/TRBV12-4,TRBJ1-1,many,TGTGCCAGCAGTTTGGTTCCGAACACTGAAGCTTTCTTT,CASSLVPNTEAFF
-,TRBV3-1,TRBJ2-5,few,TGTGCCAGCAGCCAAGATCAGGGAACAGAGACCCAGTACTTC,CASSQDQGTETQYF
-,TRBV29-1,TRBJ2-3,-,TGCAGCTCTCGCCGCCGGACAGGCACAGATACGCAGTATTTT,CSSRRRTGTDTQYF
TRBD1,TRBV10-3,TRBJ1-5,-,TGTGCCATCCGACAGGGGCACAATAGCAATCAGCCCCAGCATTTT,CAIRQGHNSNQPQHF
-,TRBV5-6,TRBJ1-6,-,TGTGCCAGCAGCGGACTTTATAATTCACCCCTCCACTTT,CASSGLYNSPLHF
-,TRBV5-6,TRBJ2-7,many,TGTGCCAGCAGCCCCGGGCTAATCGGGACCTCCTACGAGCAGTACTTC,CASSPGLIGTSYEQYF
-,TRBV5-6,TRBJ2-3,-,TGTGCCAGCGGAGCCTCAACAGGCACAGATACGCAGTATTTT,CASGASTGTDTQYF
TRBD1,TRBV20-1,TRBJ1-1,-,TGCAGTGCCGTGGACAGGGGCAGACACACTGAAGCTTTCTTT,CSAVDRGRHTEAFF
-,TRBV12-3/TRBV12-4,TRBJ2-5,-,TGTGCCAGCAGTTTCGATGCGGATAGGGAGACCCAGTACTTC,CASSFDADRETQYF
-,TRBV5-1,TRBJ2-7,many,TGCGCCAGCAGCTTGGAGGGCTCCTACGAGCAGTACTTC,CASSLEGSYEQYF
-,TRBV7-7,TRBJ2-1,-,TGTGCCAGCAGCTTAGGCACGACCAATGAGCAGTTCTTC,CASSLGTTNEQFF
TRBD1,TRBV6-5,TRBJ1-2,few,TGTGCCAGCAGTTTCAGGGGGCACGGCTATGGCTACACCTTC,CASSFRGHGYGYTF
-,TRBV7-2,TRBJ2-3,few,TGTGCCAGCAGCTTGTCTGCGGTAGGCACAGATACGCAGTATTTT,CASSLSAVGTDTQYF
TRBD2,TRBV6-4,TRBJ2-1,few,TGTGCCAGCAGTGAAGGCTTCGCGGGAGTCCATGAGCAGTTCTTC,CASSEGFAGVHEQFF
-,TRBV2,TRBJ1-5,many,TGTGCCAGCAGGGACGAGGGGGGACAGCCCCAGCATTTT,CASRDEGGQPQHF
-,TRBV15,TRBJ1-1,many,TGTGCCACCAGCAGAGATCTGAAGAACACTGAAGCTTTCTTT,CATSRDLKNTEAFF
-,TRBV20-1,TRBJ2-1,-,TGCAGTCCCGATCGGGGAGGAGAGCAGTTCTTC,CSPDRGGEQFF
-,TRBV10-3,TRBJ2-7,-,TGTGCCATCAGTCCCAATAGAGGCTACGAGCAGTACTTC,CAISPNRGYEQYF
TRBD2,TRBV5-5,TRBJ2-2,-,TGTGCCAGCAGCTTGGGGCTAGCGGGGAACACCGGGGAGCTGTTTTTT,CASSLGLAGNTGELFF
-,TRBV5-1,TRBJ2-2,-,TGCGCCAGCAACCCAGACAACACCGGGGAGCTGTTTTTT,CASNPDNTGELFF
-,TRBV5-6,TRBJ2-7,medium-sized,TGTGCCAGCAGCGTCGTCGGGGCAGACGAGCAGTACTTC,CASSVVGADEQYF
-,TRBV7-9,TRBJ2-2,-,TGTGCCAGCAGCTTTTACGGGGCGAACACCGGGGAGCTGTTTTTT,CASSFYGANTGELFF
-,TRBV20-1,TRBJ1-1,-,TGCAGTGCTAGCCGTATCAACAGGTATATGAACACTGAAGCTTTCTTT,CSASRINRYMNTEAFF
-,TRBV6-1,TRBJ1-2,many,TGTGCCAGCAGGCCCACGGACCGGCATGGCTACACCTTC,CASRPTDRHGYTF
-,TRBV4-2,TRBJ2-7,few,TGTGCCAGCAGCCATGCTATGAGCTACGAGCAGTACTTC,CASSHAMSYEQYF
-,TRBV2,TRBJ2-5,many,TGTGCCAGCCAAAACCGGGGGGCGTGGGAGACCCAGTACTTC,CASQNRGAWETQYF
TRBD1,TRBV12-3/TRBV12-4,TRBJ1-2,few,TGTGCCAGCAGTGATTCCGGGACAGGGGCCTATGGCTACACCTTC,CASSDSGTGAYGYTF
TRBD2,TRBV19,TRBJ2-3,-,TGTGCCAGTGGAAGGGAGGGATCTAGCACAGATACGCAGTATTTT,CASGREGSSTDTQYF
TRBD2,TRBV7-9,TRBJ2-1,-,TGTGCCAGCAGCCAAGGTTCCGGGACTAGACTTGATGAGCAGTTCTTC,CASSQGSGTRLDEQFF
-,TRBV5-6,TRBJ1-1,few,TGTGCCAGCAGTATGAGGCCAAATGGAGACACTGAAGCTTTCTTT,CASSMRPNGDTEAFF
-,TRBV10-3,TRBJ2-1,-,TGTGCCATCAGTGAAGGGCTTGCCGGGGAGCAGTTCTTC,CAISEGLAGEQFF
-,TRBV6-4,TRBJ2-3,few,TGTGCCAGCAGTGACGGGACCCACGATACGCAGTATTTT,CASSDGTHDTQYF
-,TRBV27,TRBJ2-2,few,TGTGCCAGCAGTTCCTTGCGGCCCGGGGAGCTGTTTTTT,CASSSLRPGELFF
TRBD2,TRBV9,TRBJ2-3,few,TGTGCCAGCAGCGTGGGGGGAAGCGGGAGATTCACAGATACGCAGTATTTT,CASSVGGSGRFTDTQYF
TRBD2,TRBV5-5,TRBJ2-5,few,TGTGCCAGCAGCTCCAGGCGGGCTAGCGGGACTTGGAGGGAGACCCAGTACTTC,CASSSRRASGTWRETQYF
-,TRBV5-1,TRBJ1-1,many,TGCGCCAGCAGCCTAAATACAGGGTTGAACACTGAAGCTTTCTTT,CASSLNTGLNTEAFF
TRBD2,TRBV6-5,TRBJ2-7,few,TGTGCCAGCAGTTATATAGCGGGAGCCTACGAGCAGTACTTC,CASSYIAGAYEQYF
-,TRBV27,TRBJ1-5,-,TGTGCCAGCAGTTTAAGGGCGGGGATCGGTCATCAGCCCCAGCATTTT,CASSLRAGIGHQPQHF
TRBD1,TRBV9,TRBJ1-4,few,TGTGCCAGCAGCGAGGGACAGGCCTCTAATGAAAAACTGTTTTTT,CASSEGQASNEKLFF
-,TRBV4-1,TRBJ2-1,-,TGCGCCAGCAGCTTTAGAGCCCGGGACCACCAGTTCTTC,CASSFRARDHQFF
-,TRBV20-1,TRBJ2-5,-,TGCAGTGCTAGACCCCAGAGGGAGACCCAGTACTTC,CSARPQRETQYF
TRBD1,TRBV20-1,TRBJ1-3,-,TGCTGTGCTAGAGAACCGGGACAGTACTTCTCTGGAAACACCATATATTTT,CCAREPGQYFSGNTIYF
-,TRBV3-1,TRBJ1-4,few,TGTGCCAGCAGCGACGCGAATGAAAAACTGTTTTTT,CASSDANEKLFF
TRBD1,TRBV20-1,TRBJ1-2,few,TGCAGTGCCGGGACAGGCTATGGCTACACCTTC,CSAGTGYGYTF
-,TRBV6-5,TRBJ2-1,-,TGTGCCAGCAGTTACTTTTTAGGATACAATGAGCAGTTCTTC,CASSYFLGYNEQFF
-,TRBV6-2/TRBV6-3,TRBJ1-5,-,TGTGCCAGCAGTTACGACAGTTATCAGCCCCAGCATTTT,CASSYDSYQPQHF
TRBD1,TRBV6-2/TRBV6-3,TRBJ1-5,-,TGTGCCAGCAGGGGACAGGGAGTTGGCAATCAGCCCCAGCATTTT,CASRGQGVGNQPQHF
-,TRBV20-1,TRBJ2-1,many,TGCAGTGCTAGCGGGAGAGATGGCTATGAGCAGTTCTTC,CSASGRDGYEQFF
-,TRBV7-2,TRBJ2-3,many,TGTGCCAGCAGCTATGGACTGCAATTCACAGATACGCAGTATTTT,CASSYGLQFTDTQYF
TRBD2,TRBV24-1,TRBJ2-3,-,TGTGCCACCAGTGTAACGGGAGGTGGCGATACGCAGTATTTT,CATSVTGGGDTQYF
TRBD2,TRBV9,TRBJ2-3,-,TGTGCCAGCAGCCAATCCATTGCGTTACTAGCGGGGCTCACAGATACGCAGTATTTT,CASSQSIALLAGLTDTQYF